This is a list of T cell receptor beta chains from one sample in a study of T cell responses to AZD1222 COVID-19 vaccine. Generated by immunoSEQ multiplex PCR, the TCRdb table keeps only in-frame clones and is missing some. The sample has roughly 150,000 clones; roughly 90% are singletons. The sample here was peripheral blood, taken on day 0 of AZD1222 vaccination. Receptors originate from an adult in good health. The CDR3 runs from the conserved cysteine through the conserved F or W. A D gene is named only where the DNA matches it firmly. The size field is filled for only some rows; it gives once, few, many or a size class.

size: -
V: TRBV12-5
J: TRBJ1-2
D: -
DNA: TGTGCTATGGCTACACTCTCGTGGAGGGACAACTATGGCTACACCTTC
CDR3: CAMATLSWRDNYGYTF

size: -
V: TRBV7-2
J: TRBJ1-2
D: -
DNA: TGTGCCAGCAGCCGCAGCGTTAGGTATGGCTACACCTTC
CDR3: CASSRSVRYGYTF

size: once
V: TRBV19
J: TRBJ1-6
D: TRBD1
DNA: TGTGCCAGTAGTATGATAAGAGGACAGGGAATAGATTCACCCCTCCACTTT
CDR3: CASSMIRGQGIDSPLHF

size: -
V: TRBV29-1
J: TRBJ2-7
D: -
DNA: TGCAGCGTTGTGGGGTCCTACGAGCAGTACTTC
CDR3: CSVVGSYEQYF

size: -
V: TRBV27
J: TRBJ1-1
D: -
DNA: TGTGCCAGCAGTTATCGGGGACGGGTGAACACTGAAGCTTTCTTT
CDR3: CASSYRGRVNTEAFF

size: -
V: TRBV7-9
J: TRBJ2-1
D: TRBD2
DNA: TGTGCCAGCAGCCCGAGACTAGCGGGGGAGCTTAATGAGCAGTTCTTC
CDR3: CASSPRLAGELNEQFF

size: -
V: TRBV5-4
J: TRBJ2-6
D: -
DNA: TGTGCCAGCAGCTGGAACAGGGAAGGGGGGTTCTCTGGGGCCAACGTCCTGACTTTC
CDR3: CASSWNREGGFSGANVLTF

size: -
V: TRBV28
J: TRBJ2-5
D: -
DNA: TGTGCCAGCAGTTTCTCGGGGGCGGGGGAGACCCAGTACTTC
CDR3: CASSFSGAGETQYF

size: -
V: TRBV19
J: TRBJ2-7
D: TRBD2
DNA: TGTGCCAGTAGTATTGCGGGAGAGGGGGAGCAGTACTTC
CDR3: CASSIAGEGEQYF

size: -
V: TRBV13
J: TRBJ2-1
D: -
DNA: TGTGCCAGCAGCTTCAGCAACTACAATGAGCAGTTCTTC
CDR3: CASSFSNYNEQFF

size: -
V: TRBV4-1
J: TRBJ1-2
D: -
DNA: TGCGCCAGCAGCCAAGAACGGGGGGCGTTTAACTATGGCTACACCTTC
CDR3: CASSQERGAFNYGYTF

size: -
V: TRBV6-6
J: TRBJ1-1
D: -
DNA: TGTGCCAGCAGAATCTCTATAGGGGTTTGGGCTGAAGCTTTCTTT
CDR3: CASRISIGVWAEAFF

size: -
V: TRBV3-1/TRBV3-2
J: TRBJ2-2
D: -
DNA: TGTGCCAGCAGCCAAATGGACACCGGGGAGCTGTTTTTT
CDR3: CASSQMDTGELFF

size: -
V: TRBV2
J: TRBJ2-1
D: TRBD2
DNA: TGTGCCAGCAGGGGTAGCGGGGGGAATGAGCAGTTCTTC
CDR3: CASRGSGGNEQFF

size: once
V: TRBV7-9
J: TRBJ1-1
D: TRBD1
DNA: TGTGCCAGCAGCGTGACAGGGTACACTGAAGCTTTCTTT
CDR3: CASSVTGYTEAFF

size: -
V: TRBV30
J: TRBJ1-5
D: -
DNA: TGTGCCTGGAGTAGGGGAGGACCTCCCAATCAGCCCCAGCATTTT
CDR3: CAWSRGGPPNQPQHF

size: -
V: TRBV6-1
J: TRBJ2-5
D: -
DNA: TGTGCCAGCAGTGAAGCTGGGTACCAAGAGACCCAGTACTTC
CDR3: CASSEAGYQETQYF

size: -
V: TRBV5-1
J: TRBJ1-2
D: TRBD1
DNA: TGCGCCAGCAGCGGGGGACAGAGAGGTGCTCTCTATGGCTACACCTTC
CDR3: CASSGGQRGALYGYTF

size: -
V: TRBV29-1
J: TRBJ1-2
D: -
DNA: TGCAGCGCCACGGAAGCGGCCCTAAACTATGGCTACACCTTC
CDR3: CSATEAALNYGYTF

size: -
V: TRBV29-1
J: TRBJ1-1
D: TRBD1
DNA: TGCAGCGTACCGGGACAGGGTTTTTGGGGCACTGAAGCTTTCTTT
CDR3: CSVPGQGFWGTEAFF

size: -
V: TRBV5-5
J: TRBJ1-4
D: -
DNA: TGTGCCAGCAGCCCGCGGGCAGGGACGACAAATAATGAAAAACTGTTTTTT
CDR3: CASSPRAGTTNNEKLFF

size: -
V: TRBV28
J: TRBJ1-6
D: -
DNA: TGTGCCAGCAGTTTATTCGCATACTATAATTCACCCCTCCACTTT
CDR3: CASSLFAYYNSPLHF

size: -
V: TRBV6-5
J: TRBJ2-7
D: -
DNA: TGTGCCAGCAGCCCACGGATAACCTCCTACGAGCAGTACTTC
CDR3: CASSPRITSYEQYF

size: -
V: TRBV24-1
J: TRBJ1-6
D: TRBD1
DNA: TGTGCCACCAGTGATGGACAGGGTGGGGGGATTAATTCACCCCTCCACTTT
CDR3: CATSDGQGGGINSPLHF

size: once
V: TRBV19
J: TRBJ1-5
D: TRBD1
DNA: TGTGCCAGTGGGCAGGGACAGGGGGTTTATCAGCCCCAGCATTTT
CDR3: CASGQGQGVYQPQHF

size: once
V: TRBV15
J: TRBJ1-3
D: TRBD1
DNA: TGTGCCACCAGCAGAGATAGGGGGCCCATTGGTGACACCATATATTTT
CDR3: CATSRDRGPIGDTIYF

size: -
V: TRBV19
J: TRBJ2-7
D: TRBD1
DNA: TGTGCCAGTAGTAATCCGGGACAGCCGAGTACCTACGAGCAGTACTTC
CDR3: CASSNPGQPSTYEQYF

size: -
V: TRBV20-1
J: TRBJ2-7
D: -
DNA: TGCAGCGCCCTTCGATTGCGGGAGCAGTACTTC
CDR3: CSALRLREQYF

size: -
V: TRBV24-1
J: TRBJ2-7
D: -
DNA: TGTGCCACCAGTGATTCCTCCGGGAGCGCCTACGAGCAGTACTTC
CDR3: CATSDSSGSAYEQYF

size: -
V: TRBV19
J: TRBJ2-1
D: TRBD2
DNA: TGTGCCAGTAGTATCCCGGGGTTAGCGGGGCACTACAATGAGCAGTTCTTC
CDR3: CASSIPGLAGHYNEQFF

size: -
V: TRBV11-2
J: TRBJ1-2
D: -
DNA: TGTGCCAGCAGCCACCACAGTTCCCCTAACTATGGCTACACCTTC
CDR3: CASSHHSSPNYGYTF

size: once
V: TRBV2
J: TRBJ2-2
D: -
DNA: TGTGCCAGCAGTCCCGACACCGGGGAGCTGTTTTTT
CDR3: CASSPDTGELFF

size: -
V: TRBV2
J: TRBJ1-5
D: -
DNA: TGTGCCAGCAGATCGACTGGGATTCAGCCCCAGCATTTT
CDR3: CASRSTGIQPQHF

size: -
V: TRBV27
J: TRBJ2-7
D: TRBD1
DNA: TGTGCCAGCAGCCCCCGGGACAGAACCTACGAGCAGTACTTC
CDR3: CASSPRDRTYEQYF

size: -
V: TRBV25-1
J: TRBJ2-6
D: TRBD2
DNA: TGTGCCAGCAAGGGACTAGCGGCGTCTGGGGCCAACGTCCTGACTTTC
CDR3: CASKGLAASGANVLTF

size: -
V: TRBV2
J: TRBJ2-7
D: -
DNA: TGTGCCAGCAGGAAAAAGGGGACCGCGGTTGGGCCCTACGAGCAGTACTTC
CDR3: CASRKKGTAVGPYEQYF

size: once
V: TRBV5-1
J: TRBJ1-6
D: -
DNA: TGCGCCAGCAGCTTGGAGGTAAATTCACCCCTCCACTTT
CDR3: CASSLEVNSPLHF

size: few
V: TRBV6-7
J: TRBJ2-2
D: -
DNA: TGTGCCAGCACCTCGGTGGAAGTTTCAACAGGCGGGGAGCTGTTTTTT
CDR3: CASTSVEVSTGGELFF

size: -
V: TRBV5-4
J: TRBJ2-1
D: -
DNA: TGTGCCAGCAGCTTGGTCCTGGGGACCTACAATGAGCAGTTCTTC
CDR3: CASSLVLGTYNEQFF

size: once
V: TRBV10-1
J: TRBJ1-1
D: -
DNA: TGCGCCAGCAGTGAGGCGAAGGCAGTGCTGAACACTGAAGCTTTCTTT
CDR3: CASSEAKAVLNTEAFF

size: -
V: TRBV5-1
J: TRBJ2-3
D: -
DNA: TGCGCCAGCAGCTTTAACCACCTGCCGGGACACACAGATACGCAGTATTTT
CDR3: CASSFNHLPGHTDTQYF

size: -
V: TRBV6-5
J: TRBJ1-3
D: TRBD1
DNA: TGTGCCAGCAGAGTGGACAGGGGAGGAAACACCATATATTTT
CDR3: CASRVDRGGNTIYF

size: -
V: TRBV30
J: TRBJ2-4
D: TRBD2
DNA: TGTGCCTGGAGTCGGGCTAGCGGGGGGCCCATTCCCGACTTC
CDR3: CAWSRASGGPIPDF

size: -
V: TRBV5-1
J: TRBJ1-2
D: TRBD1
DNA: TGCGCCAGCAGCTGGACCCCCGACAGGGGGAAGAACTATGGCTACACCTTC
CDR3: CASSWTPDRGKNYGYTF

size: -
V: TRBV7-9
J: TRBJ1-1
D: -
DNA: TGTGCCAGCAGCTTAGGGTACAGCCCCGCGGACACTGAAGCTTTCTTT
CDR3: CASSLGYSPADTEAFF

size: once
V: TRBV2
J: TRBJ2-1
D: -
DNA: TGTGCCAGCAGTGAACGGTTCAGGACTGATGAGCAGTTCTTC
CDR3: CASSERFRTDEQFF

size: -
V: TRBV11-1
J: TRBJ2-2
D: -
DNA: TGTGCCAGCAGCTTGACCGGGGAGCTGTTTTTT
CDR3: CASSLTGELFF